What follows is one T cell receptor beta chain and its context. Its antigen is undetermined. This CDR3 has 13 amino acids. CDR1 KGHSH and CDR2 LQKENI come from the germline V gene. The V and J ends lost 0 bases and 2 bases respectively, with 5 bases between them. Repertoires were generated with immunoSEQ multiplex PCR, while TCRdb's copy carries only in-frame clones and drops some. The repertoire holds 850,000 to 1,200,000 clones, with 60% to 80% as singletons. This record belongs to a study of shared clonotypes between healthy human individuals. The overall study: CD4 naive and memory got three plates each, CD8 naive two, CD8 memory one.

Findings and caveats of the study: When naive CD4 clonotypes were compared across a handful of donors, approximately 5% were shared. Naive subsets generally had larger estimated richness than memory subsets. Rarefaction analysis demonstrated incomplete sorted-subset sequencing notwithstanding large depth.

The sample consisted of memory CD4+ T cells sorted from blood. Subset indicated: CD45RA-negative fraction. This rearrangement joins TRBV18 to TRBJ2-7; D gene uncertain. This sequence originates from a man between 18 and 35 years old in good health. CDR3 amino acids: CASSPPEAYEQYF. The CDR3 nucleotides are TGTGCCAGCTCACCACCAGAAGCCTACGAGCAGTACTTC.